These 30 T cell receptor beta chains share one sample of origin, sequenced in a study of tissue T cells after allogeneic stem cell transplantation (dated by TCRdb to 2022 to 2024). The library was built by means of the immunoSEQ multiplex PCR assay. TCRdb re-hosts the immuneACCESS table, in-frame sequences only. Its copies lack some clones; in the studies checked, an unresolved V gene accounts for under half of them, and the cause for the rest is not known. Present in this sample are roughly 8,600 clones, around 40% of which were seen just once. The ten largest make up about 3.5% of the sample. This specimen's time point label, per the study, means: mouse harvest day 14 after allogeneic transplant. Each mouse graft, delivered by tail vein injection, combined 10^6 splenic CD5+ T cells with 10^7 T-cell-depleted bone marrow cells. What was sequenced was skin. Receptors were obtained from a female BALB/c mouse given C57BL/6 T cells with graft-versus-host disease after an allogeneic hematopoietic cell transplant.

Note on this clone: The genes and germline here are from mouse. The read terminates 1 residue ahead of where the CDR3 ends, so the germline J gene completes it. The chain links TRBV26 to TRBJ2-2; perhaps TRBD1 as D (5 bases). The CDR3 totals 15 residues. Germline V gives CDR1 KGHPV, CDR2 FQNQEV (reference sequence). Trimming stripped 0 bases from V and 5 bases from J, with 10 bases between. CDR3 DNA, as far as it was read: TGTGCCAGCAGTCTGTCCCAGGGAAGAACCGGGCAGCTCTAC. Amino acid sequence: CASSLSQGRTGQLY. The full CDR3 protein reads CASSLSQGRTGQLYF. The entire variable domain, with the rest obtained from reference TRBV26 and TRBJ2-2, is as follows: NSKVIQTPRYLVKGQGQKAKMRCIPEKGHPVVFWYQQNKNNEFKFLINFQNQEVLQQIDMTEKRFSAECPSNSPCSLEIQSSEAGDSALYLCASSLSQGRTGQLYFGEGSKLTVL.

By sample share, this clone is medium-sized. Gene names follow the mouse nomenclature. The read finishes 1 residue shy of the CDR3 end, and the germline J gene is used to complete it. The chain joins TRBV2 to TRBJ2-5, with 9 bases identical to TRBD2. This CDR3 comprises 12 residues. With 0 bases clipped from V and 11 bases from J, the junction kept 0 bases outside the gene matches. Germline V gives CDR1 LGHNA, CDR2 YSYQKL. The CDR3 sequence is CASSQDWGGQYF. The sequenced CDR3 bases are TGTGCCAGCAGCCAAGACTGGGGGGGCCAGTAC.

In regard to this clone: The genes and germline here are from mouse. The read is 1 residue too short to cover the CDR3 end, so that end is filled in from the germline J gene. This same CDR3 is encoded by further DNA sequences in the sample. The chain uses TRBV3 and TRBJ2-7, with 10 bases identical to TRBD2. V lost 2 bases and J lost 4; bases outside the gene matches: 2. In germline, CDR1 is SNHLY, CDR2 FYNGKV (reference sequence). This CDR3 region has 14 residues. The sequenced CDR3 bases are TGTGCCAGCAGCTTAAGGACTGGGGGTTATGAACAGTAC. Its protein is CASSLRTGGYEQY. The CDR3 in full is CASSLRTGGYEQYF.

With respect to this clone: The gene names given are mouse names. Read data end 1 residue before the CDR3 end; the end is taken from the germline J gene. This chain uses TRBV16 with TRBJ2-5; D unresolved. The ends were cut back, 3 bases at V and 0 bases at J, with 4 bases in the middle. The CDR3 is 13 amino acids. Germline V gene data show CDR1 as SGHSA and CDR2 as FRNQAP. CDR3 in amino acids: CASSLGNQDTQYF. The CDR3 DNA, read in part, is TGTGCAAGCAGCTTGGGTAACCAAGACACCCAGTAC.

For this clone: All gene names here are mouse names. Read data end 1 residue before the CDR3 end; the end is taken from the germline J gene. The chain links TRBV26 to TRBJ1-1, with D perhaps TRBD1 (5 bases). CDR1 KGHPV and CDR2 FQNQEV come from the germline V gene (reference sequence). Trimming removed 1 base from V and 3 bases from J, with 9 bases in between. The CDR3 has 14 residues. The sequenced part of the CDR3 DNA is TGTGCCAGCAGTCTGTGGGGAGGGGACACAGAAGTCTTC. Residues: CASSLWGGDTEVF. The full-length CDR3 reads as CASSLWGGDTEVFF.

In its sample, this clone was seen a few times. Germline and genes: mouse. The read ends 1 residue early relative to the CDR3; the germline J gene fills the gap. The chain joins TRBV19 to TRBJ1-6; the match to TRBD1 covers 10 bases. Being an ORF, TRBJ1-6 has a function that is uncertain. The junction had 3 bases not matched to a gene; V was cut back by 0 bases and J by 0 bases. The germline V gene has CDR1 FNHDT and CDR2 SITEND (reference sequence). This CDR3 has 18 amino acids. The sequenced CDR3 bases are TGTGCCAGCAGTATAGCCGGGACAGGGGTTTCCTATAATTCGCCCCTCTAC. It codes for CASSIAGTGVSYNSPLY. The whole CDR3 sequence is CASSIAGTGVSYNSPLYF.

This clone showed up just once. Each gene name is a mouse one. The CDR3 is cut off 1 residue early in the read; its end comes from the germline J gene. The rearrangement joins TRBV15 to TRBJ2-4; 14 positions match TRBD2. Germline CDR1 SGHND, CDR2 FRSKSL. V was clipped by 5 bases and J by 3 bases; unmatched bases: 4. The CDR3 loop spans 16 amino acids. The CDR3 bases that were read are TGTGCCAGCAGTCCCGGGACTGGGGGGGCCCAAAACACCTTGTAC. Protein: CASSPGTGGAQNTLY. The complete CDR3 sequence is CASSPGTGGAQNTLYF.

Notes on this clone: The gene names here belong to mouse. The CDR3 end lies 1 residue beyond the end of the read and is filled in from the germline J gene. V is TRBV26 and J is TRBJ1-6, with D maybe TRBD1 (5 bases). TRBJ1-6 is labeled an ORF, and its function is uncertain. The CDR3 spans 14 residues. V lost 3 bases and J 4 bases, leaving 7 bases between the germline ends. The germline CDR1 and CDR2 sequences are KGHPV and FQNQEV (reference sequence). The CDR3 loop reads CASSLREYNSPLYF. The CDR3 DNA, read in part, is TGTGCCAGCAGTCTCAGGGAATATAATTCGCCCCTCTAC.

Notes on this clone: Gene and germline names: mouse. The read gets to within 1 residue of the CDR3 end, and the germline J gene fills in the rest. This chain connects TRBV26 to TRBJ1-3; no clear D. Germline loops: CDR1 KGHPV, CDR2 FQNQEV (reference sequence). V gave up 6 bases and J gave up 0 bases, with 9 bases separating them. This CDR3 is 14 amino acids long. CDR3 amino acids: CASSRQDSGNTLYF. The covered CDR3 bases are TGTGCCAGCAGCCGTCAAGATTCTGGAAATACGCTCTAT.

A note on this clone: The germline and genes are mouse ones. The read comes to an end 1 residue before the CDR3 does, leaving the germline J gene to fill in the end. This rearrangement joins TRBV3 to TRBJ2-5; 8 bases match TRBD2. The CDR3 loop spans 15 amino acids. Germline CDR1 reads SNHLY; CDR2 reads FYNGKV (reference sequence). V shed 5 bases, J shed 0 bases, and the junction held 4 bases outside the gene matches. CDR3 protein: CASSKDWANQDTQYF. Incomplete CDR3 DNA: TGTGCCAGCAGCAAGGACTGGGCAAACCAAGACACCCAGTAC.

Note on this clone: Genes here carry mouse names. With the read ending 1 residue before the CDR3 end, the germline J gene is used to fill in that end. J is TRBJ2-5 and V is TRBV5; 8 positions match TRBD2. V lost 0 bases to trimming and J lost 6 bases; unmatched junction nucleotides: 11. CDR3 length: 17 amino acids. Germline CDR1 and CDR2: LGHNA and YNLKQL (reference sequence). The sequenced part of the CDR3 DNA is TGTGCCAGCAGCCAAGATAGAGCTGGGGGGAGTTTGGACACCCAGTAC. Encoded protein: CASSQDRAGGSLDTQY. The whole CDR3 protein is CASSQDRAGGSLDTQYF.

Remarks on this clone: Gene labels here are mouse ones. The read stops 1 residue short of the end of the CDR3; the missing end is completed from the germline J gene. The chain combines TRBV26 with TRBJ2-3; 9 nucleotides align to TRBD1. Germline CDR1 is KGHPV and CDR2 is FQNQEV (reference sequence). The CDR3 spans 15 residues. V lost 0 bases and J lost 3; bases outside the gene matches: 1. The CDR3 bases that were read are TGTGCCAGCAGTCTGTCGACAGGGGGGGCAGAAACGCTGTAT. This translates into CASSLSTGGAETLY. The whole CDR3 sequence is CASSLSTGGAETLYF.

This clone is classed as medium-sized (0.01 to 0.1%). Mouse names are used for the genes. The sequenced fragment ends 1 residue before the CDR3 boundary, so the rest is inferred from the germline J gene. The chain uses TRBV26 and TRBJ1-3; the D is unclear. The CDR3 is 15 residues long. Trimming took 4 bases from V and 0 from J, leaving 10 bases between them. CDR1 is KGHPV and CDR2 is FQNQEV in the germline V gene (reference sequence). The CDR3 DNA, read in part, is TGTGCCAGCAGTCCCGGACGGAATTCTGGAAATACGCTCTAT. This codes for CASSPGRNSGNTLY. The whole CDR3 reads CASSPGRNSGNTLYF. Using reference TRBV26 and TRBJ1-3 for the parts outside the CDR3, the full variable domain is NSKVIQTPRYLVKGQGQKAKMRCIPEKGHPVVFWYQQNKNNEFKFLINFQNQEVLQQIDMTEKRFSAECPSNSPCSLEIQSSEAGDSALYLCASSPGRNSGNTLYFGEGSRLIVV.

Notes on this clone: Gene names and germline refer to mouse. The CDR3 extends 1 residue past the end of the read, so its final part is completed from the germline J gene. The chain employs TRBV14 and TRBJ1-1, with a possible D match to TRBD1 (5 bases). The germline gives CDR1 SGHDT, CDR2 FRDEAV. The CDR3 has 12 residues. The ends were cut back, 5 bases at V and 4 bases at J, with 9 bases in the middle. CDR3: CASSFQGTEVFF. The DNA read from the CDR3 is TGTGCCAGCAGCTTTCAGGGCACAGAAGTCTTC.

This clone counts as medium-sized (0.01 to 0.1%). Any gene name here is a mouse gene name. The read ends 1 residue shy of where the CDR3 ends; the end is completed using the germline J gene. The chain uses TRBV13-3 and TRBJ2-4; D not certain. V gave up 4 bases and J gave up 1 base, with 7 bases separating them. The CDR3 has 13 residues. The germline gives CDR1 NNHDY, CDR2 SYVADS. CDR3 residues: CASSRQGQNTLYF. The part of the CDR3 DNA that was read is TGTGCCAGCAGTAGGCAGGGTCAAAACACCTTGTAC.

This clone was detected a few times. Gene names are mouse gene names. Partial CDR3 DNA: TGTGCCAGCAGCTTAACTGGGCCCTATGCTGAGCAGTTC. It codes for CASSLTGPYAEQF. The whole CDR3 sequence is CASSLTGPYAEQFF. The chain uses TRBV3 and TRBJ2-1, with D possibly being TRBD2 (6 bases). Read data end 1 residue before the CDR3 end; the end is taken from the germline J gene. V was shortened by 2 bases and J by 3 bases, with 8 bases between the two germline ends. CDR1 SNHLY and CDR2 FYNGKV come from the germline V gene (reference sequence). The CDR3 is 14 residues long.

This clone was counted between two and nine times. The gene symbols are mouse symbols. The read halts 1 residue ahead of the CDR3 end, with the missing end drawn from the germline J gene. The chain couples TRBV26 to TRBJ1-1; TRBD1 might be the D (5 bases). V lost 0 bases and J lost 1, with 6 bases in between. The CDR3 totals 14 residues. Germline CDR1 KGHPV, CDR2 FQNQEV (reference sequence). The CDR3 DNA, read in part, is TGTGCCAGCAGTCTGTCGGGGCTAAACACAGAAGTCTTC. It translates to CASSLSGLNTEVF. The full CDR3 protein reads CASSLSGLNTEVFF.

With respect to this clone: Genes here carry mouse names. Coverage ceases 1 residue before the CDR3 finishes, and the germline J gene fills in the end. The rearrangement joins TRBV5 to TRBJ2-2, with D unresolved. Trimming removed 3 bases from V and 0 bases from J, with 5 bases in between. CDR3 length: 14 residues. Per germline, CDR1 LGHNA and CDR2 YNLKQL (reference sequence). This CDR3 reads CASSHAANTGQLYF. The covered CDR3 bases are TGTGCCAGCAGCCACGCAGCAAACACCGGGCAGCTCTAC.

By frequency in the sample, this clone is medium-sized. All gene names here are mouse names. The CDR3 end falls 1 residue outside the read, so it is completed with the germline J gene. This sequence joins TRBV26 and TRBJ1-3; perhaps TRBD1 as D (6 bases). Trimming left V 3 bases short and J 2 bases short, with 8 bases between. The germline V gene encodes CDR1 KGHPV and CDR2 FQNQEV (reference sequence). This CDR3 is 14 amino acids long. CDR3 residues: CASSLTGTGNTLYF. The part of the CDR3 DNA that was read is TGTGCCAGCAGTCTAACAGGGACTGGAAATACGCTCTAT.

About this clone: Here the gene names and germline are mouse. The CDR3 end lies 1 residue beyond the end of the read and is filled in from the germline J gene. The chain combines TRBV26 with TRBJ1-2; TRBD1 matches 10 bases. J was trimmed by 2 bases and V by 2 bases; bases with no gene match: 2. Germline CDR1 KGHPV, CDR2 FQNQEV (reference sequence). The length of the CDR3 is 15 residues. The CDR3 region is CASSLRGQGNSDYTF. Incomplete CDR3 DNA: TGTGCCAGCAGTCTGAGGGGACAGGGGAACTCCGACTACACC.

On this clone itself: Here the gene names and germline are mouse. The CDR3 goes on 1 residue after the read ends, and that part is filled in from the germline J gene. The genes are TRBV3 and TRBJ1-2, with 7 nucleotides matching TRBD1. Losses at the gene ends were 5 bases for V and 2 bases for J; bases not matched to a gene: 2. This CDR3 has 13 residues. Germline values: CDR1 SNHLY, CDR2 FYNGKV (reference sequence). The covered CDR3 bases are TGTGCCAGCAGCAAACAGGGGAACTCCGACTACACC. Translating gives CASSKQGNSDYT. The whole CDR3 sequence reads CASSKQGNSDYTF.

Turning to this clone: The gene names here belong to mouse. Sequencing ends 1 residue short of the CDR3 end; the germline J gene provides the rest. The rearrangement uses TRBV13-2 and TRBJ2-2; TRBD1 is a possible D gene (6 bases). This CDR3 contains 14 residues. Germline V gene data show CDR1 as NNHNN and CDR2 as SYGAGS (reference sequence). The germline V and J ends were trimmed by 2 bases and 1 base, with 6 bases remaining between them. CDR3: CASGEDRNTGQLYF. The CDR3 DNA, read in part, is TGTGCCAGCGGTGAGGACAGAAACACCGGGCAGCTCTAC.

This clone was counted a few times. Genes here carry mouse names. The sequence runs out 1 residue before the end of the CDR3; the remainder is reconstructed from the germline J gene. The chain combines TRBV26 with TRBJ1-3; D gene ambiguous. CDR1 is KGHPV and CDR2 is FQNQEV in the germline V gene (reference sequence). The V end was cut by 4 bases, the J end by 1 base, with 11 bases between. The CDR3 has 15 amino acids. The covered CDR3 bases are TGTGCCAGCAGTCCCCGACAAACATCTGGAAATACGCTCTAT. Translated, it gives CASSPRQTSGNTLY. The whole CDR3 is CASSPRQTSGNTLYF.

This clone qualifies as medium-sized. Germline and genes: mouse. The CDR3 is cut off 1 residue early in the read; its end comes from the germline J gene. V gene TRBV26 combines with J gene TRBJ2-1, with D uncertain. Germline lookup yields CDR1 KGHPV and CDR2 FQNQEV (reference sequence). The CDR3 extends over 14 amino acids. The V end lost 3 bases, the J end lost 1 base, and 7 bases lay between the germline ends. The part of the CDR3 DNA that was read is TGTGCCAGCAGTCTACACAAGAACTATGCTGAGCAGTTC. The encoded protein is CASSLHKNYAEQF. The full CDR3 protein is CASSLHKNYAEQFF.

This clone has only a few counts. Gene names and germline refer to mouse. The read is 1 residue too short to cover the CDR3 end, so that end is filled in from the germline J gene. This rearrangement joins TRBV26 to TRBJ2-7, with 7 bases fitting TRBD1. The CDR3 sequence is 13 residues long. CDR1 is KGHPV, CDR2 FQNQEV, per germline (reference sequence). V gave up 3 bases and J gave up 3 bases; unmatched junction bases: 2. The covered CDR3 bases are TGTGCCAGCAGTCTTGCAGGGGGCTATGAACAGTAC. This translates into CASSLAGGYEQY. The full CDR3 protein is CASSLAGGYEQYF.

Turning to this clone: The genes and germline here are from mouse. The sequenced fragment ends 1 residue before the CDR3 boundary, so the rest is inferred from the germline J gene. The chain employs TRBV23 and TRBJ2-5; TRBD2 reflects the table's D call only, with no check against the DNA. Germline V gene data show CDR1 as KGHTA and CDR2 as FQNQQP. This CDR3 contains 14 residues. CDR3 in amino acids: CSSSQSSGGGTQYF. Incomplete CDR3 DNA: TGCTCCAGCAGTCAATCCTCTGGGGGAGGCACCCAGTAC.

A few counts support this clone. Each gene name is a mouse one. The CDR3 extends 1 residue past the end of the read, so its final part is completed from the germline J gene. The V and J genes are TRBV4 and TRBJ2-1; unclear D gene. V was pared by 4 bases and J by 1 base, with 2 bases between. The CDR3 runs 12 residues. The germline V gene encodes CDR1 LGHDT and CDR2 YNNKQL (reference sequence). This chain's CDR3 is CASSFNYAEQFF. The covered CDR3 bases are TGTGCCAGCAGCTTCAACTATGCTGAGCAGTTC.

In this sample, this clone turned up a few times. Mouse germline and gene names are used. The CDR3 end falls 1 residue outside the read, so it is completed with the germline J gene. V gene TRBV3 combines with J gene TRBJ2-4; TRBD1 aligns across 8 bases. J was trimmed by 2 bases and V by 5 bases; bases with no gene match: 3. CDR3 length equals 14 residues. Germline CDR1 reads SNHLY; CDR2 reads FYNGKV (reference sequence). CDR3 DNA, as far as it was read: TGTGCCAGCAGCCTCCAGGGGGCTCAAAACACCTTGTAC. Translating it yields CASSLQGAQNTLY. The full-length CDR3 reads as CASSLQGAQNTLYF. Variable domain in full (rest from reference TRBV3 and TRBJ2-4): GPKVLQIPSHQIIDMGQMVTLNCDPVSNHLYFYWYKQILGQQMEFLVNFYNGKVMEKSKLFKDQFSVERPDGSYFTLKIQPTALEDSAVYFCASSLQGAQNTLYFGAGTRLSVL.

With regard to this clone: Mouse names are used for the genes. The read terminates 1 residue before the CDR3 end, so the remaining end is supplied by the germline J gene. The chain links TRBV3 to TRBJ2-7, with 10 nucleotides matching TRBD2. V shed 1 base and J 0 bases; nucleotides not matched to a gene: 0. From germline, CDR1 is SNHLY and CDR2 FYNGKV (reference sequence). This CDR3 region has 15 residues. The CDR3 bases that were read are TGTGCCAGCAGCTTAGACTGGGGGGGCTCCTATGAACAGTAC. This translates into CASSLDWGGSYEQY. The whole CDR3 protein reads CASSLDWGGSYEQYF.

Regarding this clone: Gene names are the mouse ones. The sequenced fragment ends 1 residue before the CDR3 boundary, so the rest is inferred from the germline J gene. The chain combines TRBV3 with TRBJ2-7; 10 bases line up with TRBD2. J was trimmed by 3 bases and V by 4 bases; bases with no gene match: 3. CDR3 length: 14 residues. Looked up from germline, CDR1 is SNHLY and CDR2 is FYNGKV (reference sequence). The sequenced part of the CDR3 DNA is TGTGCCAGCAGCTCCGGGACTGGGGTCTATGAACAGTAC. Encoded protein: CASSSGTGVYEQY. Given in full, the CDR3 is CASSSGTGVYEQYF.